The T cell receptor beta chain described here comes from a study of blood T cell repertoires in COVID-19. Study-level information: From T cells, B-cell-depleted T cells, or PBMCs came the material, which was cDNA or gDNA.

Some clones are missing from TCRdb's copy, which holds only in-frame ones; the method was immunoSEQ multiplex PCR. The table has more than 140,000 clones, 86% seen once. Per the germline V gene, CDR1 is MDHEN and CDR2 is SYDVKM. Trimming stripped 3 bases from V and 0 bases from J, with 6 bases between. CDR3 size: 14 residues. Sample: peripheral blood. This chain connects TRBV28 to TRBJ1-3; weak D call: TRBD1 (5 bases). The source is a woman aged 55-70 years with acute or convalescent COVID-19. The CDR3 sequence is CASSFRGSGNTIYF. Here the CDR3 DNA reads TGTGCCAGCAGTTTTAGGGGCTCTGGAAACACCATATATTTT.